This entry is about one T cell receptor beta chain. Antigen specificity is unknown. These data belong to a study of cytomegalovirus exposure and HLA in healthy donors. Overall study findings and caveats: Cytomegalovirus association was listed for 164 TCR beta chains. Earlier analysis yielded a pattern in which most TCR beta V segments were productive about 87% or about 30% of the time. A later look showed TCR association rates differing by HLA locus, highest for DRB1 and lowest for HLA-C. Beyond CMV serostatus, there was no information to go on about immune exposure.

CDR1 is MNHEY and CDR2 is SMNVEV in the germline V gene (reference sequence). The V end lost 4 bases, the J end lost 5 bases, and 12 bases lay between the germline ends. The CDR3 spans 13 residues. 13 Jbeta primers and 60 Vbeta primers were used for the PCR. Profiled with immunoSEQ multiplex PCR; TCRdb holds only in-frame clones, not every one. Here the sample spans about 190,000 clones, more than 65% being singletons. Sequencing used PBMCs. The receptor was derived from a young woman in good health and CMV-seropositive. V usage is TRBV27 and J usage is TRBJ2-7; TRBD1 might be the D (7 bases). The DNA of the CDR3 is TGTGCCAGCAGTTATGGAGGGGGCGACGAGCAGTACTTC. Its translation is CASSYGGGDEQYF.